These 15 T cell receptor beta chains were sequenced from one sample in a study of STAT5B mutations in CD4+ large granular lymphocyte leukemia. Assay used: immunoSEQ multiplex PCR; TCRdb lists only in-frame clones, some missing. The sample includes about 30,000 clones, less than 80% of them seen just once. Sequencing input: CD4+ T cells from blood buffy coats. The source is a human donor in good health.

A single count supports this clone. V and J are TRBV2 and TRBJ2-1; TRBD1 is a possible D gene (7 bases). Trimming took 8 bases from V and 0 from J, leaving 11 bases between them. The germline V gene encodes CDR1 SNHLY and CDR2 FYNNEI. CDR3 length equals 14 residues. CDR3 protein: CASAGGSSYNEQFF. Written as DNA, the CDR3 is TGTGCCAGCGCAGGGGGGAGCTCCTACAATGAGCAGTTCTTC. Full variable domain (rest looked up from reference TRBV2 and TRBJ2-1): EPEVTQTPSHQVTQMGQEVILRCVPISNHLYFYWYRQILGQKVEFLVSFYNNEISEKSEIFDDQFSVERPDGSNFTLKIRSTKLEDSAMYFCASAGGSSYNEQFFGPGTRLTVL.

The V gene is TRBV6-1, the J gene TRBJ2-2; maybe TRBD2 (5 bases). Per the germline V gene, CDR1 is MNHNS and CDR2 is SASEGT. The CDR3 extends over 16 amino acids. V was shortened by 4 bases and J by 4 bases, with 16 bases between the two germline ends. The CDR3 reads CASSAARGSGTGELFF. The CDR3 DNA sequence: TGTGCCAGCAGTGCCGCACGGGGTTCAGGCACCGGGGAGCTGTTTTTT.

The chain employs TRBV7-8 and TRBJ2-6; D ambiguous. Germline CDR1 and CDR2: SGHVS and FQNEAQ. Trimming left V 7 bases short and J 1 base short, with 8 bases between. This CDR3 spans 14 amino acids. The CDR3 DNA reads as TGTGCCAGCAAATTTGTTTCTGGGGCCAACGTCCTGACTTTC. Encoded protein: CASKFVSGANVLTF.

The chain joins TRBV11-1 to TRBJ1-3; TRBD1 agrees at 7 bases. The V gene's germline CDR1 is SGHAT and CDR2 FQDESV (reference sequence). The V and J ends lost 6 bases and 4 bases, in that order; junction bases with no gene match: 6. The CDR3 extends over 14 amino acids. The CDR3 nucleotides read TGTGCCAGCAGGGGACAGCTCTCCGGAAACACCATATATTTT. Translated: CASRGQLSGNTIYF.

CDR3 sequence: CASSLQAGTLLGQYF. CDR3 nucleotides: TGCGCCAGCAGCTTGCAAGCGGGAACTTTGCTAGGGCAGTATTTT. V is TRBV5-1 and J is TRBJ2-3, with 7 bases that match TRBD2. CDR1 SGHRS and CDR2 YFSETQ come from the germline V gene. The CDR3 runs to 15 residues. After removal of 1 base from V and 11 bases from J, the junction contained 13 bases not matched to a gene.

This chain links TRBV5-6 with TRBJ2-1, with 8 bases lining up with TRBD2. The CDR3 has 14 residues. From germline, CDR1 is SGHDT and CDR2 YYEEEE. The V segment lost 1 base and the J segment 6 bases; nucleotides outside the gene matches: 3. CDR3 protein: CASSLWGTSNEQFF. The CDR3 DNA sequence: TGTGCCAGCAGCTTGTGGGGGACTAGCAATGAGCAGTTCTTC.

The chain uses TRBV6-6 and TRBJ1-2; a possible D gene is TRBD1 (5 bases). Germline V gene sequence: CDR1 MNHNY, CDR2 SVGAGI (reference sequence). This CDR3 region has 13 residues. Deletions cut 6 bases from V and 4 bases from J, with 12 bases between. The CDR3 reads CASSTQDIYGYTF. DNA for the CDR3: TGTGCCAGCAGCACACAGGACATCTATGGCTACACCTTC.

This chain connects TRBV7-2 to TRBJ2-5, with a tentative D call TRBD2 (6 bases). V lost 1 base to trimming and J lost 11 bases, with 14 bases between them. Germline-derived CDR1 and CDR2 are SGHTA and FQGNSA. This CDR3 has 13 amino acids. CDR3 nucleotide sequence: TGTGCCAGCAGCTTAGTCGGGAGAGGTGAGCAGTACTTC. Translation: CASSLVGRGEQYF.

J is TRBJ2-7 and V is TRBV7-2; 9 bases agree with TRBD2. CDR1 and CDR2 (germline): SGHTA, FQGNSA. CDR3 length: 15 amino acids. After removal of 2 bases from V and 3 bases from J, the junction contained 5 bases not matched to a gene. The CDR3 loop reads CASSLRVSGSYEQYF. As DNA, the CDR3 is TGTGCCAGCAGCTTACGGGTTAGCGGGAGCTACGAGCAGTACTTC.

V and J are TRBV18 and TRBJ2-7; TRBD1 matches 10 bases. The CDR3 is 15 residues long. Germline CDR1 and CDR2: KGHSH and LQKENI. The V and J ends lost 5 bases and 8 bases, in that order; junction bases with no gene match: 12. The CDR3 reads CASSADRGQGGKQYV. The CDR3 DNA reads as TGTGCCAGCTCAGCCGACAGGGGGCAGGGTGGTAAGCAGTACGTC.

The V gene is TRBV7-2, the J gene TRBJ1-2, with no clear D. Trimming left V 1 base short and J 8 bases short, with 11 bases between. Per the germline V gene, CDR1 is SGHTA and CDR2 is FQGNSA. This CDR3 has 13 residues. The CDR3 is CASSLGPALGYTF. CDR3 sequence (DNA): TGTGCCAGCAGCTTAGGGCCCGCTTTGGGCTACACCTTC.

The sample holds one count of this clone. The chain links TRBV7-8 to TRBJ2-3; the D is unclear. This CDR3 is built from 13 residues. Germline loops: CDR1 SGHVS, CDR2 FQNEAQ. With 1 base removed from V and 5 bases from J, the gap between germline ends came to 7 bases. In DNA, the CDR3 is TGTGCCAGCAGCTTAGTGTCGGGAGATACGCAGTATTTT. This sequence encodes CASSLVSGDTQYF.

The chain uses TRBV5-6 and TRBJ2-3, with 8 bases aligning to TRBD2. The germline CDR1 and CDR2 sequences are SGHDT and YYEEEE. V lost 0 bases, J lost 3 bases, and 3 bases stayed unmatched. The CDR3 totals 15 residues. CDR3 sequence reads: CASSLGGGFTDTQYF. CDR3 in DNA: TGTGCCAGCAGCTTGGGCGGGGGGTTTACAGATACGCAGTATTTT.

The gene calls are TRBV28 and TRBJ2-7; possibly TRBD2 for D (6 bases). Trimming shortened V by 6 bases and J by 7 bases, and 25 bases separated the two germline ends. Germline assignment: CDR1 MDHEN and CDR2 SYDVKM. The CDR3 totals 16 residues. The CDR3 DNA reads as TGTGCCAGCAGCCCATCCCCTCGGAGGGAAAGATGGGAGCAGTACGTC. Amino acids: CASSPSPRRERWEQYV.

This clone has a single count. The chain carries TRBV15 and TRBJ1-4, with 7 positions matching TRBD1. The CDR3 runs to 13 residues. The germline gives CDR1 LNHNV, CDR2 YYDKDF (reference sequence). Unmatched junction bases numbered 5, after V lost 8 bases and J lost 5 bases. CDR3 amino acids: CATRRDRNEKLFF. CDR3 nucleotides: TGTGCCACCCGCCGGGACAGAAATGAAAAACTGTTTTTT.